The rows below give T cell receptor beta chains drawn from one sample of a study of T cell responses to AZD1222 COVID-19 vaccine. Profiled with immunoSEQ multiplex PCR; TCRdb holds only in-frame clones, not every one. The data hold approximately 120,000 clones, with over 75% observed a single time. Material: peripheral blood, obtained on day 0 of AZD1222 vaccination. These receptor sequences come from an adult in good health. Each CDR3 is given with its conserved first and last residue. Fields, in order: V gene, D gene, J gene, clone size, CDR3 protein, CDR3 DNA. A D gene is named only where the DNA matches it firmly. Size is stated for part of the rows, as once, few or many counts, or as a class when the clone is expanded.

v_gene: TRBV30; d_gene: NA; j_gene: TRBJ2-5; abundance: NA; CDR3aa: CAWSVGPMYF; CDR3nt: TGTGCCTGGAGTGTAGGACCGATGTACTTC
v_gene: TRBV12-3/TRBV12-4; d_gene: TRBD1; j_gene: TRBJ1-2; abundance: NA; CDR3aa: CASKGQGDYGYTF; CDR3nt: TGTGCCAGCAAGGGACAGGGGGACTATGGCTACACCTTC
v_gene: TRBV6-5; d_gene: TRBD1; j_gene: TRBJ2-4; abundance: NA; CDR3aa: CASSSDRGNIQYF; CDR3nt: TGTGCCAGCTCATCGGACAGGGGGAACATTCAGTACTTC
v_gene: TRBV5-6; d_gene: NA; j_gene: TRBJ2-5; abundance: NA; CDR3aa: CASSHQETQYF; CDR3nt: TGTGCCAGCAGCCACCAAGAGACCCAGTACTTC
v_gene: TRBV18; d_gene: NA; j_gene: TRBJ1-2; abundance: NA; CDR3aa: CASSPPTGRYGYTF; CDR3nt: TGTGCCAGCTCACCACCAACAGGGCGCTATGGCTACACCTTC
v_gene: TRBV6-2/TRBV6-3; d_gene: NA; j_gene: TRBJ2-7; abundance: NA; CDR3aa: CASSYHQRGLIYEQYF; CDR3nt: TGTGCCAGCAGTTACCACCAGAGGGGCCTTATCTACGAGCAGTACTTC
v_gene: TRBV9; d_gene: TRBD2; j_gene: TRBJ2-1; abundance: NA; CDR3aa: CASSVLAGNEQFF; CDR3nt: TGTGCCAGCAGCGTCCTAGCGGGCAATGAGCAGTTCTTC
v_gene: TRBV5-5; d_gene: TRBD2; j_gene: TRBJ2-3; abundance: NA; CDR3aa: CASRRREGLSDTQYF; CDR3nt: TGTGCCAGCAGGCGACGGGAGGGCCTCTCAGATACGCAGTATTTT
v_gene: TRBV18; d_gene: NA; j_gene: TRBJ2-7; abundance: once; CDR3aa: CASSPGLGSEQYF; CDR3nt: TGTGCCAGCTCACCGGGGCTTGGGAGCGAGCAGTACTTC
v_gene: TRBV28; d_gene: NA; j_gene: TRBJ1-5; abundance: NA; CDR3aa: CASTIRDPKVKPQHF; CDR3nt: TGTGCCAGCACAATTCGGGACCCCAAAGTTAAGCCCCAGCATTTT
v_gene: TRBV28; d_gene: NA; j_gene: TRBJ2-7; abundance: NA; CDR3aa: CASGGYGTQENPYEQYF; CDR3nt: TGTGCCAGCGGGGGGTACGGGACTCAAGAAAATCCTTACGAGCAGTACTTC
v_gene: TRBV11-3; d_gene: NA; j_gene: TRBJ2-3; abundance: NA; CDR3aa: CASSLGTTTTDTQYF; CDR3nt: TGTGCCAGCAGCTTAGGGACTACAACTACAGATACGCAGTATTTT
v_gene: TRBV7-2; d_gene: NA; j_gene: TRBJ2-7; abundance: NA; CDR3aa: CASSLSPTLAEQYF; CDR3nt: TGTGCCAGCAGCTTAAGTCCAACCCTAGCCGAGCAGTACTTC
v_gene: TRBV6-5; d_gene: TRBD1; j_gene: TRBJ2-7; abundance: NA; CDR3aa: CASSRTGDGYEQYF; CDR3nt: TGTGCCAGCAGCCGGACAGGGGACGGCTACGAGCAGTACTTC
v_gene: TRBV28; d_gene: NA; j_gene: TRBJ2-7; abundance: NA; CDR3aa: CASSFGAGLKSSYEQYF; CDR3nt: TGTGCCAGCAGTTTCGGCGCGGGCCTAAAGAGCTCCTACGAGCAGTACTTC
v_gene: TRBV18; d_gene: NA; j_gene: TRBJ1-5; abundance: once; CDR3aa: CASSPRGGGLNQPQHF; CDR3nt: TGTGCCAGCTCACCACGGGGGGGAGGGCTCAATCAGCCCCAGCATTTT
v_gene: TRBV7-9; d_gene: NA; j_gene: TRBJ1-3; abundance: NA; CDR3aa: CASSLGPNAGNTIYF; CDR3nt: TGTGCCAGCAGCTTAGGACCCAATGCTGGAAACACCATATATTTT
v_gene: TRBV6-5; d_gene: NA; j_gene: TRBJ2-2; abundance: NA; CDR3aa: CASSSRSRHTGELFF; CDR3nt: TGTGCCAGTTCGAGCAGATCGAGGCACACCGGGGAGCTGTTTTTT
v_gene: TRBV5-4; d_gene: NA; j_gene: TRBJ1-2; abundance: NA; CDR3aa: CASSFMGGQGGYTF; CDR3nt: TGTGCCAGCAGCTTCATGGGGGGGCAGGGTGGCTACACCTTC
v_gene: TRBV7-8; d_gene: NA; j_gene: TRBJ1-6; abundance: NA; CDR3aa: CASSPGGERSPLHF; CDR3nt: TGTGCCAGCAGCCCGGGGGGCGAGAGGTCACCCCTCCACTTT
v_gene: TRBV2; d_gene: TRBD1; j_gene: TRBJ2-1; abundance: NA; CDR3aa: CASKDRGRGEQFF; CDR3nt: TGTGCCAGCAAGGACAGGGGGCGCGGTGAGCAGTTCTTC
v_gene: TRBV6-5; d_gene: TRBD1; j_gene: TRBJ2-3; abundance: NA; CDR3aa: CASSLGQGTDTQYF; CDR3nt: TGTGCCAGCAGTTTGGGACAGGGGACAGATACGCAGTATTTT
v_gene: TRBV10-3; d_gene: NA; j_gene: TRBJ2-7; abundance: NA; CDR3aa: CATGRGHEQYF; CDR3nt: TGTGCCACGGGGAGGGGGCACGAGCAGTACTTC
v_gene: TRBV19; d_gene: NA; j_gene: TRBJ1-5; abundance: NA; CDR3aa: CASQQISGGPSNQPQHF; CDR3nt: TGTGCCAGCCAACAGATTTCCGGTGGCCCTAGCAATCAGCCCCAGCATTTT
v_gene: TRBV28; d_gene: NA; j_gene: TRBJ1-2; abundance: NA; CDR3aa: CASSLRGIGGYTF; CDR3nt: TGTGCCAGCAGTTTACGGGGAATTGGTGGCTACACCTTC
v_gene: TRBV5-4; d_gene: NA; j_gene: TRBJ1-2; abundance: NA; CDR3aa: CASSLVGDGYTF; CDR3nt: TGTGCCAGCAGCTTGGTCGGGGATGGCTACACCTTC
v_gene: TRBV10-2; d_gene: NA; j_gene: TRBJ1-5; abundance: NA; CDR3aa: CASSESGGLWQPQHF; CDR3nt: TGCGCCAGCAGTGAGAGTGGGGGGCTATGGCAGCCCCAGCATTTT
v_gene: TRBV28; d_gene: NA; j_gene: TRBJ1-1; abundance: NA; CDR3aa: CASSLVRLNTEAFF; CDR3nt: TGTGCCAGCAGCCTCGTCCGATTGAACACTGAAGCTTTCTTT
v_gene: TRBV29-1; d_gene: NA; j_gene: TRBJ2-7; abundance: NA; CDR3aa: CSVVGDGSYEQYF; CDR3nt: TGCAGCGTTGTGGGGGACGGTTCCTACGAGCAGTACTTC
v_gene: TRBV4-3; d_gene: NA; j_gene: TRBJ1-5; abundance: NA; CDR3aa: CASSKSSSNQPQHF; CDR3nt: TGCGCCAGCAGTAAAAGCTCGTCAAATCAGCCCCAGCATTTT
v_gene: TRBV2; d_gene: NA; j_gene: TRBJ2-7; abundance: NA; CDR3aa: CASSGTGTRF; CDR3nt: TGTGCCAGCAGTGGCACCGGGACTCGCTTC
v_gene: TRBV6-6; d_gene: NA; j_gene: TRBJ1-6; abundance: NA; CDR3aa: CASTPTGDNSPLHF; CDR3nt: TGTGCCAGCACCCCGACAGGAGATAATTCACCCCTCCACTTT
v_gene: TRBV9; d_gene: TRBD1; j_gene: TRBJ2-7; abundance: NA; CDR3aa: CASSVGGTGYEQYF; CDR3nt: TGTGCCAGCAGCGTAGGAGGGACAGGGTACGAGCAGTACTTC
v_gene: TRBV1; d_gene: NA; j_gene: TRBJ2-3; abundance: NA; CDR3aa: CTSSQLILVDQADTQYF; CDR3nt: TGCACCAGCAGCCAACTAATCCTGGTAGATCAGGCAGATACGCAGTATTTT
v_gene: TRBV19; d_gene: TRBD1; j_gene: TRBJ1-3; abundance: once; CDR3aa: CASSIDTGGASGNTIYF; CDR3nt: TGTGCCAGTAGTATTGATACAGGGGGTGCCTCTGGAAACACCATATATTTT
v_gene: TRBV12-3/TRBV12-4; d_gene: NA; j_gene: TRBJ1-1; abundance: NA; CDR3aa: CASSLARPEAFF; CDR3nt: TGTGCCAGCAGTTTAGCGCGTCCTGAAGCTTTCTTT